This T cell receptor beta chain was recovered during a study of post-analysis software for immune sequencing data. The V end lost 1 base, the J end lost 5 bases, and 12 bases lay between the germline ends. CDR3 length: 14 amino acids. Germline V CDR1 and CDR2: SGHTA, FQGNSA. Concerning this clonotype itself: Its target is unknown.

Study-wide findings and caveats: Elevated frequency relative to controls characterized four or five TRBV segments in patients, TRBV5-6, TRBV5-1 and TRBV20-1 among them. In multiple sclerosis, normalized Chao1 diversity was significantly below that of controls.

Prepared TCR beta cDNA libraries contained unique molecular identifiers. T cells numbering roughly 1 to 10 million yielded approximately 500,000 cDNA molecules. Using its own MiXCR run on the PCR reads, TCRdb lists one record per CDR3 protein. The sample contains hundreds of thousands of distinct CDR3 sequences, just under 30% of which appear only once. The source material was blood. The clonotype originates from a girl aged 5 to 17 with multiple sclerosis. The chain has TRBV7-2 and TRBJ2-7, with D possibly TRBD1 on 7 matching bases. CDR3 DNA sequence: TGTGCCAGCAGCTTAGATTTCAGGGGGGACGAGCAGTACTTC. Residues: CASSLDFRGDEQYF.